These 13 T cell receptor beta chains came from one sample sequenced in a study of blood T cell repertoires in COVID-19. Method: immunoSEQ multiplex PCR; TCRdb's copy keeps in-frame clones and lacks some. This table has 150,000 to 200,000 clones, 65% to 90% appearing once. Material for sequencing was PBMCs or T cells enriched from blood (not recorded which). The receptor set was obtained from a woman in her fifties or sixties with acute COVID-19.

This chain links TRBV3-1 (or the pseudogene TRBV3-2) with TRBJ1-1; no firm D call. This CDR3 is 14 amino acids long. Germline assignment: CDR1 LGHDT and CDR2 YNNKEL (reference sequence). The V end lost 0 bases, the J end lost 4 bases, and 9 bases lay between the germline ends. CDR3 in amino acids: CASSQEPHSTEAFF. The DNA of the CDR3 is TGTGCCAGCAGCCAAGAACCTCATAGCACTGAAGCTTTCTTT.

The chain uses TRBV3-1 (or the pseudogene TRBV3-2) and TRBJ2-5; unclear D gene. V lost 0 bases, J lost 5 bases, and 13 bases lay in between. The CDR3 has 15 residues. Germline V lookup: CDR1 LGHDT, CDR2 YNNKEL (reference sequence). The CDR3 here is CASSQDIRVTETQYF. DNA of the CDR3: TGTGCCAGCAGCCAAGATATCCGGGTAACGGAGACCCAGTACTTC.

J is TRBJ2-5 and V is TRBV2; 7 nucleotides line up with TRBD2. This CDR3 is built from 15 residues. Germline V gives CDR1 SNHLY, CDR2 FYNNEI. V shed 9 bases and J 7 bases; nucleotides not matched to a gene: 17. The CDR3 loop reads CARGGTGAFFGTQYF. CDR3 DNA sequence: TGTGCCAGGGGGGGGACCGGCGCCTTTTTTGGGACCCAGTACTTC. The full variable domain, in which reference TRBV2 and TRBJ2-5 provide the parts outside the CDR3, is EPEVTQTPSHQVTQMGQEVILRCVPISNHLYFYWYRQILGQKVEFLVSFYNNEISEKSEIFDDQFSVERPDGSNFTLKIRSTKLEDSAMYFCARGGTGAFFGTQYFGPGTRLLVL.

This chain links TRBV21-1 with TRBJ1-5. TRBV21-1 is a recognized pseudogene. This CDR3 contains 10 residues. CDR3 sequence: CARSVGPQHF. The CDR3 DNA reads TGTGCCAGGAGCGTCGGGCCCCAGCATTTT.

In nucleotides, the CDR3 is TGCGCCAGCAGCTACGGGGACAGGGCCCAAGAGACCCAGTACTTC. Amino acid sequence: CASSYGDRAQETQYF. The V and J genes are TRBV4-1 and TRBJ2-5, with 9 nucleotides matching TRBD1. V shed 5 bases and J 1 base; nucleotides not matched to a gene: 5. CDR3 size: 15 residues. The V gene's germline CDR1 is MGHRA and CDR2 YSYEKL.

The chain couples TRBV5-4 to TRBJ2-3; TRBD1 is a possible D gene (6 bases). The length of the CDR3 is 16 residues. Germline-derived CDR1 and CDR2 are SGHNT and YYREEE (reference sequence). V dropped 2 bases and J dropped 2 bases, with 15 bases sitting between them. DNA for the CDR3: TGTGCCAGCAGCTTAACCCAGGGGTCCCCCACAGATACGCAGTATTTT. Its protein is CASSLTQGSPTDTQYF.

This clone showed up just a few times. This chain links TRBV7-2 with TRBJ1-2; D unresolved. Germline lookup yields CDR1 SGHTA and CDR2 FQGNSA. The CDR3 covers 11 residues. V lost 1 base and J 10 bases, leaving 7 bases between the germline ends. CDR3 coding DNA: TGTGCCAGCAGCTTAGTCAACAACTACACCTTC. Translated: CASSLVNNYTF.

This chain connects TRBV18 to TRBJ1-1; 7 bases fit TRBD1. CDR3 size: 13 residues. J gave up 5 bases and V 5 bases, and 5 bases lay outside the gene matches. The germline V gene has CDR1 KGHSH and CDR2 LQKENI. CDR3: CASSGTEGTEAFF. Written as DNA, the CDR3 is TGTGCCAGCTCAGGGACAGAGGGGACTGAAGCTTTCTTT. Combining the CDR3 with reference TRBV18 and TRBJ1-1 gives the whole variable domain NAGVMQNPRHLVRRRGQEARLRCSPMKGHSHVYWYRQLPEEGLKFMVYLQKENIIDESGMPKERFSAEFPKEGPSILRIQQVVRGDSAAYFCASSGTEGTEAFFGQGTRLTVV.

This clone was seen only once. The rearrangement uses TRBV10-2 and TRBJ2-7; 9 bases agree with TRBD1. Germline lookup yields CDR1 WSHSY and CDR2 SAAADI. After removal of 4 bases from V and 1 base from J, the junction contained 8 bases not matched to a gene. The CDR3 is 16 residues long. The CDR3 protein is CASSGLGQGISYEQYV. Here the CDR3 DNA reads TGCGCCAGCAGTGGGCTGGGACAGGGTATATCCTACGAGCAGTACGTC.

This sequence joins TRBV7-2 and TRBJ2-1, with 10 bases matching TRBD2. CDR3 length equals 17 residues. Unmatched junction bases numbered 13, after V lost 5 bases and J lost 6 bases. The V gene's germline CDR1 is SGHTA and CDR2 FQGNSA. This CDR3 reads CASSPRVLAGDSNEQFF. CDR3 in DNA: TGTGCCAGCAGCCCCCGTGTCCTAGCGGGAGATAGCAATGAGCAGTTCTTC.

The rearrangement links TRBV20-1 to TRBJ2-3, with a possible D match to TRBD2 (6 bases). CDR1 is DFQATT, CDR2 SNEGSKA, per germline (reference sequence). The CDR3 has 16 residues. The ends were cut back, 3 bases at V and 0 bases at J, with 16 bases in the middle. CDR3 sequence reads: CSASLPGGASTDTQYF. CDR3 DNA: TGCAGTGCTAGTCTGCCGGGCGGGGCAAGCACAGATACGCAGTATTTT.

The V and J genes are TRBV7-2 and TRBJ2-1, with a possible D match to TRBD2 (5 bases). V was shortened by 1 base and J by 12 bases, with 13 bases between the two germline ends. The CDR3 is 13 amino acids. Germline V CDR1 and CDR2: SGHTA, FQGNSA. The DNA of the CDR3 is TGTGCCAGCAGCTTAGTGGGGAGCCCCAGGCAGTTCTTC. It yields the protein CASSLVGSPRQFF.

This chain connects TRBV18 to TRBJ1-5, with a possible D match to TRBD1 (6 bases). The germline CDR1 and CDR2 sequences are KGHSH and LQKENI. V was cut by 6 bases and J by 5 bases, with 14 bases left in between. The CDR3 runs to 14 residues. The CDR3 loop reads CASSADSTYQPQHF. In nucleotides, the CDR3 is TGTGCCAGCTCCGCGGACAGCACTTATCAGCCCCAGCATTTT.